This T cell receptor beta chain was recovered during a study of blood T cells in healthy people across ages (dated by TCRdb to the mid-2010s). For the wider study: In model experiments, template switching captured about one uniquely barcoded TCR beta cDNA molecule for every two T cells. Age-related changes in TCR beta repertoire diversity were measured in the study by deep sequencing normalized with unique cDNA molecular identifiers. Four age groups were formed from the donors: young (average approximately 15 years), middle-aged (approximately 40), aged (62) and long-lived (approximately 80). To avoid experimental bias, donors of different ages were randomly spread across the sequencing lanes. Using the same blood draw, the study looked at two additional independent replicas of 1 million unique cDNA reads for two donors, one aged 18 to 30 and the other aged 80 or older. Points the paper makes about the study in general: Compared with the aged group, more naive CD4+ T cells, fewer expanded clones and increased TCR diversity were shown by the long-lived group, suggesting age selection. The CMV infection status of donors was not known, potentially confounding age-related changes in expanded clonotypes. Conclusive comparison of naive and antigen-experienced compartments was prevented by the profiling of bulk unsorted PBMCs. As age increased, observed TCR beta diversity per million T cells dropped in a roughly linear way, and a significant reduction was already evident by age about 40. Observed TCR beta diversity correlated strongly with the percentage of naive T cells measured by flow cytometry. Total diversity estimates from one million sequenced T cells were considered lower bounds and underestimates.

The roughly 39 donors, aged about 6 to 95 years, were systemically healthy Caucasian individuals from Russia. Each donor gave about 9.2 milliliters of peripheral blood, drawn into EDTA-treated Vacutainer tubes. Ficoll-Paque density-gradient centrifugation was used to isolate PBMCs, with at least 6 million per sample. Trizol reagent was used to extract total RNA from PBMCs, with at least 5.5 micrograms per sample. Naive CD45RAhigh/CD27high T cell percentages were measured by flow cytometry on a PBMC aliquot from every donor. Receptor amplification or capture employed 5' RACE. Sequencing was carried out with an Illumina HiSeq 2500. The second PCR ran for about 7 to 11 cycles and used a J-beta primer mix along with a sample-barcoded 5' primer. A unique molecular identifier was introduced onto each TCR beta cDNA molecule by a template-switch 5' adaptor carrying 12 random nucleotides. At least 3 million CDR3-containing paired-end reads were obtained from each sample. First-strand cDNA synthesis was performed from all RNA using the Mint cDNA synthesis kit, with priming by a TRBC-specific oligonucleotide. Following uracil-DNA glycosylase treatment, a first 18-cycle PCR with universal primers M1SS and BC2_uni_R was performed on all cDNA. The paper's data handling went like this. For normalization, 1 million high-quality reads were randomly selected from each sample, with every read carrying a distinct molecular identifier. Instead of being binned into consensus sequences, reads with shared molecular identifiers were discarded. MiTCR, with a Q25 quality threshold and the strictest error-elimination algorithm, was used for CDR3 identification, clonotype clustering and error correction. A nonparametric unseen species model using Euler transformation provided a lower-bound estimate of total TCR beta diversity. Through fastp at Q25 and MiXCR, TCRdb rebuilt clones from the public reads, retaining in-frame beta chains. Here each entry gathers all rows of one CDR3 protein and keeps the most common genes and DNA. TCRdb, not the authors, supplied the V and J calls. In this sample the table shows about 1.8 million distinct CDR3 sequences, roughly 50% of which occur a single time. Approximately 2% of the sample is taken by the ten largest.

For CDR1 and CDR2, the germline V gene (reference sequence) lists DFQATT and SNEGSKA. From the cysteine up to the phenylalanine, the CDR3 has a length of 14 residues. CDR3 DNA is the only sequence kept; it has 42 bases, read in frame from the first base. V has 2 bases trimmed and J has 4 bases trimmed; junction bases matching no gene number 7. This clonotype occurred a few times. It lacks a known antigen. Base qualities are not recorded, but no much larger clone differs from it by a single base. The source of this sequence is a woman aged 40 to 50 in good health. The sequencing input was blood. The chain is encoded by TRBV20-1 joined to TRBJ1-2; TRBD1 fits 7 bases in the junction. Here the CDR3 is given as CSARTGVDSYGYTF. In nucleotides, the sequence is TGCAGTGCTAGAACAGGGGTGGATTCCTATGGCTACACCTTC.